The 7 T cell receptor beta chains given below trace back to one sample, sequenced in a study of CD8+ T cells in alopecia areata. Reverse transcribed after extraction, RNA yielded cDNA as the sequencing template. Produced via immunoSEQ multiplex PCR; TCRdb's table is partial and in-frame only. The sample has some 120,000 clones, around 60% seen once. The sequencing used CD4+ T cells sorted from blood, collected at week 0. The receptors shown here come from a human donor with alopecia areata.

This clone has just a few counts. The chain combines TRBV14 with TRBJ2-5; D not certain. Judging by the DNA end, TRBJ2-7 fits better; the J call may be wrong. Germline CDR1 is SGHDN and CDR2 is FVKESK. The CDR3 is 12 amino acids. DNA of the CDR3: TGTGCCAGCAGCCAACCCAACTACGAGCAGTACTTC. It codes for CASSQPNYEQYF.

The CDR3 bases are TGTGCCAGCAGCCCCCAGGGACAGGGGTTCGATGGCTACACCTTC. It codes for CASSPQGQGFDGYTF. The V gene is TRBV7-6, the J gene TRBJ1-2, with TRBD1 matching over 10 bases. Trimming removed 5 bases from V and 6 bases from J; junction bases left unmatched: 9. Germline CDR1 reads SGHVS; CDR2 reads FNYEAQ. CDR3 length: 15 residues.

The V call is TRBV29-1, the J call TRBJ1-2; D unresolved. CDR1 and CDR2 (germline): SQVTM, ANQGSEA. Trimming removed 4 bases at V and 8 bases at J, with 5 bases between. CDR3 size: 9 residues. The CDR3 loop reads CSVGSGYTF. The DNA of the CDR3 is TGCAGCGTTGGCTCCGGCTACACCTTC.

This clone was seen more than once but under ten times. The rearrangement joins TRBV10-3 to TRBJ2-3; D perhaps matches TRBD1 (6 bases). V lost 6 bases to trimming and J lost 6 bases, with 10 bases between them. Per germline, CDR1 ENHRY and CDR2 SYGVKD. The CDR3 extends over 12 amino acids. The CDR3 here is CAISPQGDTQYF. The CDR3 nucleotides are TGTGCCATCAGCCCTCAGGGGGATACGCAGTATTTT.

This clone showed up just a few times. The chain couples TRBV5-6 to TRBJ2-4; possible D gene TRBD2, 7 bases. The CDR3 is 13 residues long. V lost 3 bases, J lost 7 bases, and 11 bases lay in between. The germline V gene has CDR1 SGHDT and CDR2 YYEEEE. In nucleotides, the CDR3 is TGTGCCAGCAGCTCGCGGGGGCCGAACATTCAGTACTTC. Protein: CASSSRGPNIQYF.

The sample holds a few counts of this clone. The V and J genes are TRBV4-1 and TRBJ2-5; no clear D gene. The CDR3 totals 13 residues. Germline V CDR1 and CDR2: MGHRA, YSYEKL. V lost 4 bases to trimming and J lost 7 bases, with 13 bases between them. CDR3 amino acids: CASSPETRRTQYF. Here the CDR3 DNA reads TGCGCCAGCAGCCCAGAGACCCGCCGGACCCAGTACTTC.

The CDR3 loop reads CASSLGTTAQGYTF. The CDR3 DNA is TGTGCCAGCAGCTTAGGAACGACAGCGCAGGGCTACACCTTC. The chain has TRBV7-9 and TRBJ1-2; tentative D call: TRBD1 (5 bases). Germline V gene data show CDR1 as SEHNR and CDR2 as FQNEAQ (reference sequence). Trimming left V 1 base short and J 8 bases short, with 14 bases between. This CDR3 is built from 14 residues.